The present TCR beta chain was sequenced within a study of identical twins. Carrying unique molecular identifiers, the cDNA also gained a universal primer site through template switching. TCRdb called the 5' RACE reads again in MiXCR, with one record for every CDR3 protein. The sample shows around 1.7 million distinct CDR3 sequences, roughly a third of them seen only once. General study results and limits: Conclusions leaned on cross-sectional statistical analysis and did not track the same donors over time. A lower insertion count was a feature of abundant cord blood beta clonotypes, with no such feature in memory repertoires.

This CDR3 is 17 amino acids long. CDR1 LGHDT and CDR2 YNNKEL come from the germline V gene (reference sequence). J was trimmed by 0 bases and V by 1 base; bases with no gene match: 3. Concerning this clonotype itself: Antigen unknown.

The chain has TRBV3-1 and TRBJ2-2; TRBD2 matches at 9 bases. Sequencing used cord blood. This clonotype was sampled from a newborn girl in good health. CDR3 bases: TGTGCCAGCAGCCAAGGGCTAGCGGGGCCGAACACCGGGGAGCTGTTTTTT. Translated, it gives CASSQGLAGPNTGELFF.